The rows below give T cell receptor beta chains drawn from one sample of a study of OX40 agonist ivuxolimab in advanced cancers. Profiled with immunoSEQ multiplex PCR; TCRdb holds only in-frame clones, not every one. Seen here are over 150,000 clones, roughly 94% observed once, and the top ten hold approximately 0.32%. The sample here was CD4+ or CD8+ T cells sorted from blood, taken in a trial of the OX40 agonist ivuxolimab. Source of these receptors: an adult with an advanced solid tumor such as melanoma, head and neck, liver or kidney cancer. The CDR3 runs from the conserved cysteine through the conserved F or W. The D gene is left open where the match is weak. A clone size is listed for some rows: how often the clone was seen (once, few, many), or a class if it is expanded.

v_gene	j_gene	len	d_gene	abundance	CDR3nt	CDR3aa
TRBV10-3	TRBJ1-1	13	-	few	TGTGCCATCAGTGGGCGCGGGGCCGGTGAAGCTTTCTTT	CAISGRGAGEAFF
TRBV6-1	TRBJ2-5	13	TRBD2	-	TGTGCCAGGCGGACTAGCGGGGGGGGAAGTCTTGACTTC	CARRTSGGGSLDF
TRBV7-6	TRBJ2-1	13	-	-	TGTGCCAGCAGACCAGGTCCCTACAATGAGCAGTTCTTC	CASRPGPYNEQFF
TRBV18	TRBJ1-6	16	-	-	TGTGCCAGCTCCCCCGGCCTCGGGGGTGCTAATTCACCCCTCCACTTT	CASSPGLGGANSPLHF
TRBV7-5	TRBJ2-1	12	-	-	TGTGCCAGAAGCTTTTACAACGGTCGTCAGTTCTTC	CARSFYNGRQFF
TRBV19	TRBJ1-5	16	TRBD1	-	TGTGCCAGTAGTGCGACGACAGGGTTTGGGAATCAGCCCCAGCATTTT	CASSATTGFGNQPQHF
TRBV14	TRBJ1-1	14	TRBD1	-	TGTGCCAGCAGCCAACTGAGGGGGCGAACTGAAGCTTTCTTT	CASSQLRGRTEAFF
TRBV19	TRBJ2-7	15	-	once	TGTGCCAGTAGTATCGTCGGGGCGCTCCCCTACGAGCAGTACTTC	CASSIVGALPYEQYF
TRBV7-6	TRBJ2-3	15	-	-	TGTGCCAGCAGACCCCACGGGAGTTTGACAGATACGCAGTATTTT	CASRPHGSLTDTQYF
TRBV7-2	TRBJ2-5	14	-	-	TGTGCCAGCAGCTTAGCCACCAACACAGAGACCCAGTACTTC	CASSLATNTETQYF
TRBV7-2	TRBJ2-1	15	TRBD2	-	TGTGCCAGCAGCTTAGGGCTAGCGGGCTCGAATGAGCAGTTCTTC	CASSLGLAGSNEQFF
TRBV9	TRBJ1-3	18	-	once	TGTGCCAGCAGCGTAAACACGGGACGGCCGAGCTCTGGAAACACCATATATTTT	CASSVNTGRPSSGNTIYF
TRBV5-5	TRBJ1-2	16	-	-	TGTGCCAGCAGCTTGGGTGTGGTGGGACATAACTATGGCTACACCTTC	CASSLGVVGHNYGYTF
TRBV7-2	TRBJ2-5	14	-	-	TGTGCCAGCAGCATAGGGACCTTGCGGGAGACCCAGTACTTC	CASSIGTLRETQYF
TRBV25-1	TRBJ2-1	17	-	-	TGTGCCAGCAGTGAGCCTTTAGGTACGGCAAATGCCAATGAGCAGTTCTTC	CASSEPLGTANANEQFF
TRBV19	TRBJ2-1	16	-	-	TGTGCCAGTAGGGATGTCGGGCAGGGCTACAGCAATGAGCAGTTCTTC	CASRDVGQGYSNEQFF
TRBV28	TRBJ1-3	14	-	-	TGTGCCAGCAGTTCCGCTTTACTTAGAAACACCATATATTTT	CASSSALLRNTIYF
TRBV28	TRBJ1-1	12	-	-	TGTGCCAGCAGCGCCACGTGGGGGGAAGCTTTCTTT	CASSATWGEAFF
TRBV6-1	TRBJ1-5	17	-	-	TGTGCCAGCAGTGAAGGTCTACCGGGCTATAGCAATCAGCCCCAGCATTTT	CASSEGLPGYSNQPQHF
TRBV10-3	TRBJ1-5	14	TRBD1	-	TGTGCCATCAGTGCTACAGGGGAGAATCAGCCCCAGCATTTT	CAISATGENQPQHF
TRBV6-6	TRBJ2-3	15	-	-	TGTGCCAGCAGTTACGGGCAGGGAGTAACAGATACGCAGTATTTT	CASSYGQGVTDTQYF
TRBV19	TRBJ2-3	16	-	-	TGTGCCAGTAGTATAGAAGCATACTTAGGGACAGATACGCAGTATTTT	CASSIEAYLGTDTQYF
TRBV9	TRBJ2-1	12	-	-	TGTGCCAGCAGCGTGGCCTACAATGAGCAGTTCTTC	CASSVAYNEQFF
TRBV2	TRBJ2-1	15	TRBD1	-	TGTGCCACCCTACCCGACAGGGGATCCTACAATGAGCAGTTCTTC	CATLPDRGSYNEQFF
TRBV13	TRBJ1-6	16	-	-	TGTGCCAGCAGCTTAGCGGCAGGAAGAAGGGGGATCACCCTCCACTTT	CASSLAAGRRGITLHF
TRBV7-9	TRBJ1-2	13	-	-	TGTGCCAGCAGCTTGGACGGTAACTATGGCTACACCTTC	CASSLDGNYGYTF
TRBV6-5	TRBJ2-7	10	-	-	TGTGCCAGCAGGAGGTACGAGCAGTACTTC	CASRRYEQYF
TRBV11-2	TRBJ1-2	15	-	-	TGTGCCAGCAGCTTTAGGCCAAACGACGGCTATGGCTACACCTTC	CASSFRPNDGYGYTF
TRBV19	TRBJ2-7	16	TRBD2	-	TGTGCCAGTAGTATCTCGATAGCGGGGCCGGCCTACGAGCAGTACTTC	CASSISIAGPAYEQYF
TRBV12-5	TRBJ1-5	14	-	-	TGTGCTAGTGACACAGGGATGGGCAATCAGCCCCAGCATTTT	CASDTGMGNQPQHF
TRBV7-2	TRBJ1-5	15	-	-	TGTGCCAGCAGCTTAGTGGGGGACGACAATCAGCCCCAGCATTTT	CASSLVGDDNQPQHF